The 24 T cell receptor beta chains listed next were all sequenced from one sample in a study of blood T cell repertoires in COVID-19. Assay used: immunoSEQ multiplex PCR; TCRdb lists only in-frame clones, some missing. The table records about 160,000 clones, 65% to 80% of them present only once. Sequenced input: peripheral blood. Receptors originate from a man aged 55 to 70 with acute or convalescent COVID-19.

In its sample, this clone was seen many times. The V call is TRBV15, the J call TRBJ1-5; 8 nucleotides match TRBD1. The CDR3 totals 17 residues. The ends lost 2 bases at V and 3 bases at J; junction bases unmatched: 9. Germline CDR1 reads LNHNV; CDR2 reads YYDKDF (reference sequence). The DNA of the CDR3 is TGTGCCACCAGCAGAAACAGGGGGTCTAGTGACAATCAGCCCCAGCATTTT. Translation gives CATSRNRGSSDNQPQHF.

This sequence joins TRBV7-2 and TRBJ2-6; 12 nucleotides line up with TRBD2. Germline-derived CDR1 and CDR2 are SGHTA and FQGNSA. V lost 2 bases to trimming and J lost 0 bases; unmatched junction nucleotides: 5. The CDR3 sequence is 19 residues long. The CDR3 DNA reads as TGTGCCAGCAGCTTATTCACTAGCGGGGGGAGCTCTGGGGCCAACGTCCTGACTTTC. It codes for CASSLFTSGGSSGANVLTF.

The chain uses TRBV29-1 and TRBJ2-7; TRBD2 might be the D (6 bases). Germline-derived CDR1 and CDR2 are SQVTM and ANQGSEA. The CDR3 contains 13 residues. Trimming removed 5 bases at V and 3 bases at J, with 14 bases between. The CDR3 coding sequence is TGCAGCGTTCGGGGGAGGACGGACTACGAGCAGTACTTC. Translation gives CSVRGRTDYEQYF.

This chain uses TRBV18 with TRBJ1-2, with TRBD1 matching 9 bases. V lost 4 bases to trimming and J lost 2 bases; unmatched junction nucleotides: 2. The CDR3 sequence is 14 residues long. Germline-derived CDR1 and CDR2 are KGHSH and LQKENI. CDR3 region: CASSLGTGNYGYTF. The CDR3 coding sequence is TGTGCCAGCTCACTTGGGACAGGGAACTATGGCTACACCTTC. Looking up the rest from reference TRBV18 and TRBJ1-2 gives the full variable domain: NAGVMQNPRHLVRRRGQEARLRCSPMKGHSHVYWYRQLPEEGLKFMVYLQKENIIDESGMPKERFSAEFPKEGPSILRIQQVVRGDSAAYFCASSLGTGNYGYTFGSGTRLTVV.

The chain's CDR3 is CASSPRRPLSGGTEAFF. CDR3 nucleotides: TGTGCCAGCAGCCCCCGACGTCCCTTGTCAGGGGGGACTGAAGCTTTCTTT. This chain joins TRBV7-2 and TRBJ1-1, with 7 bases fitting TRBD1. The CDR3 is 17 residues long. V lost 5 bases to trimming and J lost 5 bases; unmatched junction nucleotides: 17. Per germline, CDR1 SGHTA and CDR2 FQGNSA.

The chain carries TRBV5-1 and TRBJ1-6, with TRBD1 identical over 8 bases. The CDR3 is 16 amino acids. From germline, CDR1 is SGHRS and CDR2 YFSETQ. With V trimmed by 4 bases and J by 6 bases, 9 bases remained unmatched. CDR3 nucleotides: TGCGCCAGCAGCATCTCGGACAGGGTTCCTAATTCACCCCTCCACTTT. It is translated as CASSISDRVPNSPLHF. The whole variable domain, filled in from reference TRBV5-1 and TRBJ1-6, reads KAGVTQTPRYLIKTRGQQVTLSCSPISGHRSVSWYQQTPGQGLQFLFEYFSETQRNKGNFPGRFSGRQFSNSRSEMNVSTLELGDSALYLCASSISDRVPNSPLHFGNGTRLTVT.

This rearrangement joins TRBV24-1 to TRBJ1-2, with a tentative D call TRBD1 (6 bases). CDR1 and CDR2 (germline): KGHDR, SFDVKD. Trimming shortened V by 3 bases and J by 0 bases, and 10 bases separated the two germline ends. The length of the CDR3 is 15 residues. CDR3 bases: TGTGCCACCAGTGATCCGCGGACAGCTAACTATGGCTACACCTTC. Amino acids: CATSDPRTANYGYTF.

Details on this clone: An end of the junction differs from the germline gene, which may be a read error. The CDR3 sequence: CASSLEGANFFF. The CDR3 bases are TGTGCCAGCAGCTTGGAAGGGGCTAACTTCTTCTTC. This chain connects TRBV5-5 to TRBJ1-2; tentatively, D is TRBD1 (5 bases). Germline lookup yields CDR1 SGHKS and CDR2 YYEKEE (reference sequence). CDR3 length: 12 residues.

In DNA, the CDR3 is TGTGCCAGCAGTGAAAAGGCCCTCCCGGGGGGCTATTCACCCCTCCACTTT. It encodes CASSEKALPGGYSPLHF. The gene calls are TRBV6-1 and TRBJ1-6; D perhaps matches TRBD1 (6 bases). Trimming left V 2 bases short and J 8 bases short, with 19 bases between. The CDR3 is 17 residues long. Germline V CDR1 and CDR2: MNHNS, SASEGT.

V and J are TRBV9 and TRBJ1-2, with TRBD1 as a possible D gene (5 bases). The ends were cut back, 2 bases at V and 7 bases at J, with 15 bases in the middle. This CDR3 comprises 14 residues. CDR1 is SGDLS and CDR2 is YYNGEE in the germline V gene. The CDR3 nucleotides are TGTGCCAGCAGCGTCAGCTCAGGGTCCTTTGGCTACACCTTC. Translated: CASSVSSGSFGYTF.

A note on this clone: Relative to the germline gene, one junction end is altered; a read error may explain this. V usage is TRBV5-1 and J usage is TRBJ2-1; D might be TRBD1 (5 bases). Germline CDR1 reads SGHRS; CDR2 reads YFSETQ. The CDR3 contains 12 residues. This CDR3 reads CTSSSGQGEQFF. The DNA for the CDR3 is TGCACCAGCAGCTCCGGTCAGGGTGAGCAGTTCTTC.

The rearrangement joins TRBV18 to TRBJ1-5, with TRBD1 identical over 10 bases. After removal of 1 base from V and 6 bases from J, the junction contained 6 bases not matched to a gene. This CDR3 contains 16 residues. Germline-derived CDR1 and CDR2 are KGHSH and LQKENI. For the CDR3, the DNA is TGTGCCAGCTCACCACAGGGACAGGGGACGAGTCAGCCCCAGCATTTT. Its translation is CASSPQGQGTSQPQHF. The variable domain in full, completed from reference TRBV18 and TRBJ1-5, reads NAGVMQNPRHLVRRRGQEARLRCSPMKGHSHVYWYRQLPEEGLKFMVYLQKENIIDESGMPKERFSAEFPKEGPSILRIQQVVRGDSAAYFCASSPQGQGTSQPQHFGDGTRLSIL.

The chain combines TRBV11-2 with TRBJ2-3; TRBD2 matches at 13 bases. The CDR3 is made up of 17 amino acids. Germline V gene sequence: CDR1 SGHAT, CDR2 FQNNGV. V was clipped by 6 bases and J by 4 bases; unmatched bases: 10. CDR3 sequence (DNA): TGTGCCAGCAGAAATCCTTTACTAGCGGGGGGGCCAGATACGCAGTATTTT. This codes for CASRNPLLAGGPDTQYF.

This chain links TRBV6-5 with TRBJ2-1, with D perhaps matching TRBD2 (5 bases). V was cut by 2 bases and J by 4 bases, with 9 bases left in between. The CDR3 covers 14 residues. Germline V gives CDR1 MNHEY, CDR2 SVGAGI. The CDR3 here is CASSYAGSYNEQFF. The DNA for the CDR3 is TGTGCCAGCAGTTACGCGGGCTCATACAATGAGCAGTTCTTC.

This rearrangement joins TRBV6-4 to TRBJ1-2, with D possibly TRBD1 on 6 matching bases. Trimming left V 3 bases short and J 7 bases short, with 12 bases between. The CDR3 runs to 13 residues. Germline assignment: CDR1 MRHNA and CDR2 SNTAGT. CDR3 protein: CASSESQGRGYTF. CDR3 coding DNA: TGTGCCAGCAGTGAATCACAGGGACGTGGCTACACCTTC.

This clone was counted a few times. V gene TRBV7-6 combines with J gene TRBJ2-1, with 7 bases matching TRBD1. Germline lookup yields CDR1 SGHVS and CDR2 FNYEAQ. CDR3 length: 18 amino acids. Germline trimming cut 4 bases from V and 1 base from J; bases unmatched to any gene: 13. CDR3 bases: TGTGCCAGCAGCTCCCTCCTCAAAGGGGGCAAATCCTACAATGAGCAGTTCTTC. Translated: CASSSLLKGGKSYNEQFF.

The chain is built from TRBV13 and TRBJ1-2; 11 nucleotides agree with TRBD1. Germline CDR1 reads PRHDT; CDR2 reads FYEKMQ (reference sequence). Losses at the gene ends were 4 bases for V and 4 bases for J; bases not matched to a gene: 5. The CDR3 loop spans 15 amino acids. This CDR3 reads CASSSGQGASYGYTF. The CDR3 coding sequence is TGTGCCAGCAGCTCCGGACAGGGGGCGAGCTATGGCTACACCTTC. Full variable domain (rest looked up from reference TRBV13 and TRBJ1-2): AAGVIQSPRHLIKEKRETATLKCYPIPRHDTVYWYQQGPGQDPQFLISFYEKMQSDKGSIPDRFSAQQFSDYHSELNMSSLELGDSALYFCASSSGQGASYGYTFGSGTRLTVV.

V usage is TRBV7-2 and J usage is TRBJ2-1, with 12 bases aligning to TRBD2. Germline CDR1 SGHTA, CDR2 FQGNSA. CDR3 length equals 17 residues. V trimming: 0 bases; J trimming: 6 bases; junction bases outside the gene matches: 6. The CDR3 sequence is CASSLAILAGGANEQFF. The CDR3 bases are TGTGCCAGCAGCTTAGCAATTCTAGCGGGGGGGGCCAATGAGCAGTTCTTC.

V gene TRBV19 combines with J gene TRBJ1-4; D may be TRBD1 (6 bases). CDR3 length: 14 amino acids. V shed 1 base and J shed 7 bases, with 10 bases lying between them. CDR1 and CDR2 from the germline V gene are LNHDA and SQIVND (reference sequence). The CDR3 is CASSIARGSEKLFF. For the CDR3, the DNA is TGTGCCAGTAGTATAGCCAGGGGAAGTGAAAAACTGTTTTTT.

The CDR3 DNA sequence: TGTGCCAGCAGCCCAAGGATGAACAGGGCTAAGGATGAGCAGTTCTTC. Translation: CASSPRMNRAKDEQFF. The J gene is TRBJ2-1, the V gene TRBV13, with D possibly being TRBD1 (6 bases). The V gene's germline CDR1 is PRHDT and CDR2 FYEKMQ (reference sequence). This CDR3 comprises 16 residues. Trimming shortened V by 5 bases and J by 8 bases, and 22 bases separated the two germline ends.

The chain is built from TRBV3-1 (or the pseudogene TRBV3-2) and TRBJ2-3; 10 bases are shared with TRBD2. V shed 5 bases and J 2 bases; nucleotides not matched to a gene: 7. Germline V gene data show CDR1 as LGHDT and CDR2 as YNNKEL (reference sequence). The CDR3 has 16 residues. The CDR3 sequence: CASSDSSGGPTDTQYF. CDR3 nucleotides: TGTGCCAGCAGCGACTCTAGCGGGGGCCCCACAGATACGCAGTATTTT.

V and J are TRBV3-1 (or the pseudogene TRBV3-2) and TRBJ1-5, with D unresolved. V was clipped by 4 bases and J by 0 bases, with 7 bases between them. The CDR3 length is 14 residues. Germline V CDR1 and CDR2: LGHDT, YNNKEL (reference sequence). This CDR3 reads CASSRRNSNQPQHF. CDR3 nucleotide sequence: TGTGCCAGCAGCCGCAGGAATAGCAATCAGCCCCAGCATTTT.

The genes are TRBV18 and TRBJ1-6, with 9 bases fitting TRBD1. Germline CDR1 KGHSH, CDR2 LQKENI. The CDR3 runs to 15 residues. V shed 1 base, J shed 8 bases, and the junction held 3 bases outside the gene matches. CDR3 protein: CASSPQGQGDSPLHF. The CDR3 DNA reads TGTGCCAGCTCACCACAGGGACAGGGTGATTCACCCCTCCACTTT.

This clone was seen ten or more times. Other DNA sequences from this sample encode an identical CDR3 as well. The chain carries TRBV5-1 and TRBJ2-1; possible D gene TRBD2, 6 bases. Germline V lookup: CDR1 SGHRS, CDR2 YFSETQ. The CDR3 length is 15 residues. Trimming cost V 7 bases and J 0 bases, with 14 bases left between them. CDR3 in DNA: TGCGCCAGCTCCTTGGCGGGAATCTCCTACAATGAGCAGTTCTTC. It specifies CASSLAGISYNEQFF.